The T cell receptor beta chain described here comes from a study of blood T cells in healthy people across ages. PCR was performed a second time for about 7 to 11 cycles using a sample-barcoded 5' primer and a J-beta primer mix. TCRdb redid the calling of the 5' RACE reads with MiXCR, one entry per CDR3 protein. This table holds 1.5 million to 2 million distinct CDR3 sequences, 39% found once. With 9 bases removed from V and 7 bases from J, the gap between germline ends came to 18 bases. Germline lookup yields CDR1 MRHNA and CDR2 SNTAGT. The CDR3 covers 13 residues. This sequence was found in a human donor in good health. The chain carries TRBV6-4 and TRBJ1-1, with D unclear. The specimen was blood. CDR3 coding DNA: TGTGCCAGACCATGTCAGCATCCCTTTGAAGCTTTCTTT. This codes for CARPCQHPFEAFF.